The clone carrying this T cell receptor beta chain was found many times. Its specificity is unknown. The data are from a study of post-analysis software for immune sequencing data. Study-wide findings and caveats: Compared with controls, patients had more of about 5 TRBV segments, including TRBV5-6, TRBV5-1 and TRBV20-1.

The CDR3 consists of 16 residues. V shed 3 bases and J shed 14 bases, with 24 bases lying between them. From germline, CDR1 is SGDLS and CDR2 YYNGEE. Unique-molecular-identifier-tagged TCR beta cDNA libraries were used. TCRdb re-called the PCR reads with MiXCR, one entry per CDR3 protein. This sample has roughly 540,000 distinct CDR3 sequences; 30% to 40% occur once, and the top ten carry around 6.1%. The rearrangement joins TRBV9 to TRBJ1-6, with D maybe TRBD1 (5 bases). Sample: blood. The sequence was collected from a girl under 18 with multiple sclerosis. CDR3 nucleotides: TGTGCCAGCAGCGGAGGGAGCGGGGCAGGGCTCGGAGCCCTCCACTTT. Encoded protein: CASSGGSGAGLGALHF.